Only one count was recorded for the clone carrying this T cell receptor beta chain. Its antigen remains unknown. The CDR3 covers 14 residues. V gave up 5 bases and J gave up 5 bases; unmatched junction bases: 6. Germline V gene lookup returns CDR1 SGHRS and CDR2 YFSETQ. Researchers ran the PCR with 60 Vbeta and 13 Jbeta primers. How the authors handled the data: Later, roughly 77 million unique TCR beta chains were counted in an analysis, and roughly 11 million of them were shared. Method: immunoSEQ multiplex PCR; TCRdb's copy keeps in-frame clones and lacks some. V, J and clone size derive from that table, while D and trimming were established from the DNA sequence. Here the sample spans some 240,000 clones, roughly 91% being singletons. This record comes from a study of cytomegalovirus exposure and HLA in healthy donors. Study overall: An earlier analysis found fewer than 140 million unique TCR beta sequences from around 180 million T cells.

Study conclusions and caveats: The study flagged about 150 TCR beta chains as cytomegalovirus-associated. An assumption of roughly uniform sequencing depth across donors underlay the presence/absence analyses.

The receptor comes from a girl aged 2 to 10 in good health and CMV-seronegative. The chain uses TRBV5-1 and TRBJ2-5, with 10 bases lining up with TRBD2. The sequencing sample was made of PBMCs. The CDR3 loop reads CASRLAGTGETQYF. The CDR3 DNA sequence: TGCGCCAGCAGACTAGCGGGGACCGGGGAGACCCAGTACTTC.